The 23 T cell receptor beta chains presented below share a single source sample, sequenced in a study of T cell responses to AZD1222 COVID-19 vaccine. Sequencing was performed with immunoSEQ multiplex PCR; in TCRdb, only in-frame clones are kept and a portion is missing. The profile shows fewer than 110,000 clones, about nine tenths of them singletons. The starting material was peripheral blood, obtained on day 0 of AZD1222 vaccination. These TCRs come from an adult in good health.

This sequence joins TRBV19 and TRBJ1-1; 7 bases agree with TRBD1. The junction had 11 bases not matched to a gene; V was cut back by 5 bases and J by 5 bases. CDR1 LNHDA and CDR2 SQIVND come from the germline V gene (reference sequence). The CDR3 contains 15 residues. The chain's CDR3 is CASSLRQGPMTEAFF. CDR3 DNA: TGTGCCAGTAGTCTCCGACAGGGTCCGATGACTGAAGCTTTCTTT. The full variable domain, completed using reference TRBV19 and TRBJ1-1, is DGGITQSPKYLFRKEGQNVTLSCEQNLNHDAMYWYRQDPGQGLRLIYYSQIVNDFQKGDIAEGYSVSREKKESFPLTVTSAQKNPTAFYLCASSLRQGPMTEAFFGQGTRLTVV.

The chain employs TRBV21-1 and TRBJ2-2. TRBV21-1 is designated a pseudogene. The CDR3 runs 23 residues. The CDR3: CAKPPPAANTSIPLEANTGELFF. In nucleotides, the CDR3 is TGTGCCAAACCACCCCCAGCAGCAAATACGTCAATCCCCCTTGAAGCGAACACCGGGGAGCTGTTTTTT.

The chain recombines TRBV5-4 with TRBJ2-3; no clear D. Germline CDR1 and CDR2: SGHNT and YYREEE (reference sequence). The CDR3 covers 16 residues. The germline V and J ends were trimmed by 0 bases and 3 bases, with 14 bases remaining between them. The CDR3 region is CASSLASPSLTDTQYF. Written as DNA, the CDR3 is TGTGCCAGCAGCTTGGCCAGCCCCTCGTTAACAGATACGCAGTATTTT.

This chain joins TRBV10-2 and TRBJ1-5; 8 bases are shared with TRBD1. CDR3 length: 17 amino acids. Germline assignment: CDR1 WSHSY and CDR2 SAAADI. Unmatched junction bases numbered 8, after V lost 3 bases and J lost 1 base. The CDR3 region is CASSDSRGLRSNQPQHF. DNA for the CDR3: TGCGCCAGCAGTGACTCCAGGGGGCTTCGGAGCAATCAGCCCCAGCATTTT.

The V call is TRBV27, the J call TRBJ2-7, with 10 bases lining up with TRBD2. This CDR3 comprises 15 residues. V was clipped by 5 bases and J by 0 bases; unmatched bases: 4. Germline V gene data show CDR1 as MNHEY and CDR2 as SMNVEV (reference sequence). CDR3 in amino acids: CASSLGLAVSYEQYF. Here the CDR3 DNA reads TGTGCCAGCAGTCTAGGACTAGCGGTCTCCTACGAGCAGTACTTC.

The chain has TRBV11-2 and TRBJ1-1; D is perhaps TRBD1 (5 bases). V lost 4 bases and J lost 4, with 22 bases in between. CDR3 length equals 17 residues. Germline loops: CDR1 SGHAT, CDR2 FQNNGV. For the CDR3, the DNA is TGTGCCAGCAGCTCCCGAAAGCTCCTGTGGGGGGGCACTGAAGCTTTCTTT. This gives the protein CASSSRKLLWGGTEAFF. Using reference TRBV11-2 and TRBJ1-1 for the parts outside the CDR3, the full variable domain is EAGVAQSPRYKIIEKRQSVAFWCNPISGHATLYWYQQILGQGPKLLIQFQNNGVVDDSQLPKDRFSAERLKGVDSTLKIQPAKLEDSAVYLCASSSRKLLWGGTEAFFGQGTRLTVV.

This chain joins TRBV5-1 and TRBJ1-6; tentatively, D is TRBD1 (6 bases). V was cut by 0 bases and J by 10 bases, with 17 bases left in between. Germline V CDR1 and CDR2: SGHRS, YFSETQ. The CDR3 contains 16 residues. The CDR3 reads CASSLEGETGRSPLHF. As DNA, the CDR3 is TGCGCCAGCAGCTTGGAGGGTGAGACAGGCAGATCACCCCTCCACTTT.

The V and J genes are TRBV7-2 and TRBJ2-7, with D possibly being TRBD1 or TRBD2 (5 bases each). From germline, CDR1 is SGHTA and CDR2 FQGNSA. CDR3 size: 15 residues. Trimming took 5 bases from V and 2 from J, leaving 16 bases between them. CDR3 in amino acids: CASSPIGTVPYEQYF. The CDR3 bases are TGTGCCAGCAGCCCCATCGGGACGGTCCCCTACGAGCAGTACTTC.

The chain recombines TRBV2 with TRBJ1-6; no reliable D call. V shed 3 bases and J shed 7 bases, with 10 bases lying between them. This CDR3 is 14 amino acids long. Germline lookup yields CDR1 SNHLY and CDR2 FYNNEI. The CDR3 region is CASSDGTRNSPLHF. The CDR3 DNA sequence: TGTGCCAGCAGTGATGGCACCCGAAATTCACCCCTCCACTTT.

The V call is TRBV27, the J call TRBJ2-2; TRBD2 is a possible D gene (7 bases). The germline V gene has CDR1 MNHEY and CDR2 SMNVEV (reference sequence). The length of the CDR3 is 17 residues. V lost 8 bases, J lost 4 bases, and 23 bases lay in between. The CDR3 DNA reads TGTGCCAGCGGCGGGGGTGTGGGGGCAGGGGCCACCGGGGAGCTGTTTTTT. Translating gives CASGGGVGAGATGELFF.

The chain employs TRBV6-5 and TRBJ1-3, with TRBD1 matching over 10 bases. Germline CDR1 reads MNHEY; CDR2 reads SVGAGI. The J segment lost 2 bases and the V segment lost 2 bases, leaving 3 bases of the junction unmatched. This CDR3 has 16 amino acids. The CDR3, as DNA: TGTGCCAGCAGTTACGGGGACAGGGGCCCTGGAAACACCATATATTTT. This sequence encodes CASSYGDRGPGNTIYF.

The chain joins TRBV2 to TRBJ1-5, with TRBD1 matching 7 bases. Trimming took 6 bases from V and 3 from J; bases not matched to a gene: 8. This CDR3 spans 15 amino acids. Germline loops: CDR1 SNHLY, CDR2 FYNNEI. CDR3 coding DNA: TGTGCCAGCAGCCGCACAGGGGAACCCAATCAGCCCCAGCATTTT. It is translated as CASSRTGEPNQPQHF. Complete variable domain (other parts from reference TRBV2 and TRBJ1-5): EPEVTQTPSHQVTQMGQEVILRCVPISNHLYFYWYRQILGQKVEFLVSFYNNEISEKSEIFDDQFSVERPDGSNFTLKIRSTKLEDSAMYFCASSRTGEPNQPQHFGDGTRLSIL.

CDR3: CASRLGQAGELFF. The CDR3 DNA reads as TGTGCCAGCAGACTCGGACAGGCCGGGGAGCTGTTTTTT. V usage is TRBV6-5 and J usage is TRBJ2-2; 7 bases are a match to TRBD1. V lost 6 bases, J lost 6 bases, and 4 bases stayed unmatched. The CDR3 is made up of 13 amino acids. Germline assignment: CDR1 MNHEY and CDR2 SVGAGI.

This chain uses TRBV3-1 (or the pseudogene TRBV3-2) with TRBJ2-7; 11 bases align to TRBD2. The germline CDR1 and CDR2 sequences are LGHDT and YNNKEL (reference sequence). The V and J ends lost 6 bases and 5 bases, in that order; junction bases with no gene match: 3. This CDR3 contains 13 residues. The CDR3 region is CASSSGGVHEQYF. Here the CDR3 DNA reads TGTGCCAGCAGTAGCGGGGGGGTTCACGAGCAGTACTTC.

The V gene is TRBV7-9, the J gene TRBJ2-3; D ambiguous. This CDR3 spans 13 amino acids. The V gene's germline CDR1 is SEHNR and CDR2 FQNEAQ (reference sequence). V was clipped by 2 bases and J by 7 bases, with 10 bases between them. The CDR3 reads CASSLSSVNTQYF. The CDR3 DNA follows: TGTGCCAGCAGCTTATCATCGGTGAATACGCAGTATTTT.

The chain carries TRBV11-3 and TRBJ2-1; a possible D gene is TRBD1 (6 bases). CDR1 is SGHNT, CDR2 YENEEA, per germline. The V end was cut by 4 bases, the J end by 5 bases, with 12 bases between. This CDR3 is built from 14 residues. CDR3 nucleotides: TGTGCCAGCAGCTCGTACAGGGCCCACAATGAGCAGTTCTTC. Amino acid sequence: CASSSYRAHNEQFF.

The rearrangement joins TRBV5-1 to TRBJ1-2; D is unclear. Per the germline V gene, CDR1 is SGHRS and CDR2 is YFSETQ. The CDR3 contains 15 residues. The V gene lost 2 bases and the J gene lost 0 bases, with 11 bases spanning the gap. CDR3: CASSFEGPANYGYTF. CDR3 coding DNA: TGCGCCAGCAGCTTCGAGGGCCCAGCTAACTATGGCTACACCTTC.

The count of this clone is one. The J gene is TRBJ2-2, the V gene TRBV4-1; the D gene could be TRBD1 or TRBD2 (5 bases each). CDR3 size: 16 residues. V lost 4 bases and J 7 bases, leaving 19 bases between the germline ends. Germline lookup yields CDR1 MGHRA and CDR2 YSYEKL. CDR3 sequence: CASSRDPVMIDGELFF. The CDR3 DNA follows: TGCGCCAGCAGCCGGGACCCCGTGATGATTGACGGGGAGCTGTTTTTT.

This rearrangement joins TRBV5-1 to TRBJ2-7; 7 positions match TRBD1. This CDR3 comprises 11 residues. V gave up 4 bases and J gave up 11 bases; unmatched junction bases: 6. Germline V CDR1 and CDR2: SGHRS, YFSETQ. The CDR3: CASSNQGDEYF. In nucleotides, the CDR3 is TGCGCCAGCAGCAATCAGGGGGACGAGTACTTC.

The chain couples TRBV6-5 to TRBJ1-2; 7 bases are shared with TRBD1. V was clipped by 1 base and J by 5 bases; unmatched bases: 10. CDR3 size: 16 residues. Germline V gene sequence: CDR1 MNHEY, CDR2 SVGAGI. CDR3: CASSYYFAGTAYGYTF. In DNA form, the CDR3 reads TGTGCCAGCAGTTACTATTTCGCCGGGACAGCGTATGGCTACACCTTC.

The J gene is TRBJ1-5, the V gene TRBV5-1; D is uncertain. V dropped 0 bases and J dropped 5 bases, with 12 bases sitting between them. This CDR3 has 15 amino acids. Germline V gene data show CDR1 as SGHRS and CDR2 as YFSETQ. CDR3 sequence (DNA): TGCGCCAGCAGCTTGGACGGGCCACCTGATCAGCCCCAGCATTTT. Amino acids: CASSLDGPPDQPQHF.

The J gene is TRBJ1-3, the V gene TRBV6-1, with D possibly TRBD1 on 6 matching bases. Germline values: CDR1 MNHNS, CDR2 SASEGT. This CDR3 spans 16 amino acids. Trimming took off 0 bases at V and 2 bases at J, with 11 bases between the two ends. The CDR3 sequence: CASSEARTDPGNTIYF. In nucleotides, the CDR3 is TGTGCCAGCAGTGAAGCCCGGACAGATCCTGGAAACACCATATATTTT.

This chain joins TRBV13 and TRBJ1-2, with D tentatively TRBD1 (5 bases). Trimming took 4 bases from V and 5 from J, leaving 11 bases between them. Per the germline V gene, CDR1 is PRHDT and CDR2 is FYEKMQ (reference sequence). The CDR3 extends over 13 amino acids. CDR3 loop: CASSYGTPYGYTF. The CDR3 DNA reads TGTGCCAGCAGCTATGGGACGCCTTATGGCTACACCTTC.